Sequencing of this T cell receptor beta chain was carried out in a study of technical replicates of blood from a handful of donors. V lost 4 bases, J lost 13 bases, and 11 bases lay in between. Germline V gene sequence: CDR1 MNHNS, CDR2 SASEGT. This CDR3 has 11 amino acids. TCRdb's copy holds only in-frame clones and misses some; the assay was immunoSEQ multiplex PCR. The sample contains around 81,000 clones, more than 80% of which appear only once. Sequencing input: PBMCs. V and J are TRBV6-1 and TRBJ1-5, with TRBD1 as a possible D gene (5 bases). The clonotype was recovered from a human donor in good health. Some clones in this sample may be carry-over from other donors' samples. The CDR3 coding sequence is TGTGCCAGCAGTGGACAGTTTGGACAGCATTTT. Protein: CASSGQFGQHF.